Listed here are 32 T cell receptor beta chains from one sample, sequenced in a study of identical twins. TCRdb analysed the 5' RACE reads with MiXCR anew, one entry per CDR3 protein. The sample has hundreds of thousands of distinct CDR3 sequences; 8.5% to 9% are singletons. The sample was also linked to a second study, of yellow fever vaccine responses in identical twins.

What was sequenced was PBMCs. These receptors came from a woman aged 18-35 years in good health.

This clonotype showed up many times. The genes are TRBV3-1 and TRBJ2-7; the D is unclear. CDR1 and CDR2 (germline): LGHDT, YNNKEL (reference sequence). V gave up 2 bases and J gave up 7 bases, with 6 bases separating them. This CDR3 comprises 11 residues. Here the CDR3 reads CASSQTWEQYF. The CDR3 DNA sequence: TGTGCCAGCAGCCAAACGTGGGAGCAGTACTTC.

The table lists this clonotype with a few counts. V usage is TRBV20-1 and J usage is TRBJ2-5; 8 nucleotides agree with TRBD1. The junction had 8 bases not matched to a gene; V was cut back by 5 bases and J by 6 bases. Germline CDR1 and CDR2: DFQATT and SNEGSKA (reference sequence). CDR3 size: 13 residues. CDR3 amino acids: CSAEGQEIQTQYF. In DNA form, the CDR3 reads TGCAGTGCTGAGGGACAGGAGATTCAGACCCAGTACTTC.

This clonotype has more than one count but fewer than ten. The V and J genes are TRBV19 and TRBJ2-7, with D unresolved. V lost 10 bases and J 0 bases, leaving 13 bases between the germline ends. This CDR3 region has 13 residues. In germline, CDR1 is LNHDA, CDR2 SQIVND (reference sequence). CDR3 sequence (DNA): TGTGCCACCGCCATCCGGAGCTCCTACGAGCAGTACTTC. It is translated as CATAIRSSYEQYF.

This rearrangement joins TRBV9 to TRBJ2-3, with D perhaps matching TRBD1 (6 bases). V gave up 2 bases and J gave up 2 bases, with 9 bases separating them. CDR1 and CDR2 from the germline V gene are SGDLS and YYNGEE. CDR3 size: 14 residues. CDR3 sequence: CASSVRQDTDTQYF. As DNA, the CDR3 is TGTGCCAGCAGCGTTAGACAGGACACAGATACGCAGTATTTT.

This clonotype has only a few counts. The V call is TRBV7-2, the J call TRBJ1-1; D may be TRBD1 (5 bases). Germline values: CDR1 SGHTA, CDR2 FQGNSA. With 7 bases removed from V and 3 bases from J, the gap between germline ends came to 9 bases. The CDR3 contains 12 residues. CDR3 in amino acids: CASIVGDTEAFF. For the CDR3, the DNA is TGTGCCAGCATCGTGGGGGACACTGAAGCTTTCTTT.

The rearrangement uses TRBV16 and TRBJ1-2; the D gene is possibly TRBD1 (6 bases). Trimming removed 2 bases at V and 1 base at J, with 11 bases between. The germline CDR1 and CDR2 sequences are KGHSY and FQNENV. The CDR3 totals 15 residues. The CDR3 region has the DNA TGTGCCAGCAGCCAACGGGGGGCGAGTAACTATGGCTACACCTTC. Its translation is CASSQRGASNYGYTF.

The sample holds many counts of this clonotype. This chain joins TRBV12-3 or TRBV12-4 and TRBJ2-7, with a weak D call TRBD2 (6 bases). The CDR3 is 13 residues long. V was clipped by 7 bases and J by 4 bases, with 14 bases between them. As DNA, the CDR3 is TGTGCCAGCACTTTGCGGGGTGAATACGAGCAGTACTTC. Encoded protein: CASTLRGEYEQYF.

This clonotype was found many times. The chain links TRBV29-1 to TRBJ1-2; no firm D call. Germline lookup yields CDR1 SQVTM and CDR2 ANQGSEA. V lost 0 bases to trimming and J lost 5 bases, with 13 bases between them. CDR3 length equals 14 residues. As DNA, the CDR3 is TGCAGCGTTGAAGACCCCCCGCCTGCATATGGCTACACCTTC. Amino acids: CSVEDPPPAYGYTF.

The CDR3, as DNA: TGCAGCCTTCGGGGGTCCACAGAGACCCAGTACTTC. Its translation is CSLRGSTETQYF. The genes are TRBV29-1 and TRBJ2-5, with D possibly matching TRBD2 (6 bases). From germline, CDR1 is SQVTM and CDR2 ANQGSEA. Trimming cost V 8 bases and J 4 bases, with 14 bases left between them. This CDR3 spans 12 amino acids.

This clonotype appeared many times. V gene TRBV12-3 or TRBV12-4 combines with J gene TRBJ1-4, with D possibly TRBD1 on 5 matching bases. Deletions cut 5 bases from V and 7 bases from J, with 17 bases between. This CDR3 spans 15 amino acids. In DNA form, the CDR3 reads TGTGCCAGCAGTCCCTCGGGCAGGGCTAGTGAAAAACTGTTTTTT. Translating it yields CASSPSGRASEKLFF.

This clonotype has only a few counts. The chain combines TRBV27 with TRBJ1-6; D is unresolved. Germline-derived CDR1 and CDR2 are MNHEY and SMNVEV (reference sequence). This CDR3 is 13 amino acids long. With 2 bases removed from V and 9 bases from J, the gap between germline ends came to 8 bases. CDR3 coding DNA: TGTGCCAGCAGTTTAGGTGGGTCTTCACCCCTCCACTTT. Amino acid sequence: CASSLGGSSPLHF.

The rearrangement uses TRBV21-1 and TRBJ2-7; the table's TRBD1 call for D was not verified on the DNA. TRBV21-1 is a pseudogene locus. This CDR3 is built from 17 residues. The CDR3 sequence: CASSKGPRASPPYEQYF. The CDR3 coding sequence is TGTGCCAGCAGCAAGGGCCCCCGGGCCAGCCCTCCCTACGAGCAGTACTTC.

This clonotype was found a few times. The rearrangement uses TRBV29-1 and TRBJ1-1, with a possible D match to TRBD1 (6 bases). V dropped 1 base and J dropped 1 base, with 19 bases sitting between them. Germline lookup yields CDR1 SQVTM and CDR2 ANQGSEA. This CDR3 spans 17 amino acids. CDR3 bases: TGCAGCGTTGAAGCGGGCGACAGGTTAGGTGGGAACACTGAAGCTTTCTTT. Translating it yields CSVEAGDRLGGNTEAFF.

This clonotype has a handful of counts. V and J are TRBV9 and TRBJ2-1, with D perhaps TRBD1 (6 bases). The CDR3 has 16 amino acids. V was pared by 0 bases and J by 3 bases, with 13 bases between. Germline V gene sequence: CDR1 SGDLS, CDR2 YYNGEE. The chain's CDR3 is CASSVEQGQFYNEQFF. The CDR3 coding sequence is TGTGCCAGCAGCGTAGAGCAGGGGCAGTTCTACAATGAGCAGTTCTTC.

This clonotype was recorded many times. The J gene is TRBJ1-5, the V gene TRBV12-3 or TRBV12-4, with TRBD1 matching over 9 bases. The CDR3 consists of 15 residues. V lost 5 bases and J lost 4; bases outside the gene matches: 6. The CDR3 DNA reads TGTGCCAGCAGTATCCGGGACAGGGTAAATCAGCCCCAGCATTTT. Residues: CASSIRDRVNQPQHF.

The chain carries TRBV18 and TRBJ2-3; D is unclear. The V gene's germline CDR1 is KGHSH and CDR2 LQKENI. Trimming removed 5 bases from V and 6 bases from J, with 12 bases in between. This CDR3 is built from 13 residues. DNA for the CDR3: TGTGCCAGCTCAAATTTGCTTCGGGATACGCAGTATTTT. This codes for CASSNLLRDTQYF.

This chain uses TRBV29-1 with TRBJ2-7, with 7 positions matching TRBD1. Germline CDR1 is SQVTM and CDR2 is ANQGSEA. CDR3 length: 13 residues. V was pared by 8 bases and J by 2 bases, with 9 bases of the junction left unmatched. CDR3 nucleotide sequence: TGCAGCCCCCGGACAGGACCTCCCTACGAGCAGTACTTC. Translation: CSPRTGPPYEQYF.

This clonotype was counted only a few times. This sequence joins TRBV6-5 and TRBJ2-2, with 9 bases lining up with TRBD2. CDR1 is MNHEY and CDR2 is SVGAGI in the germline V gene. After removal of 2 bases from V and 4 bases from J, the junction contained 2 bases not matched to a gene. The CDR3 contains 15 residues. The CDR3 here is CASSYVTSGTGELFF. As DNA, the CDR3 is TGTGCCAGCAGTTACGTGACTAGCGGCACCGGGGAGCTGTTTTTT.

There are a few counts of this clonotype. The chain has TRBV5-1 and TRBJ2-3, with 11 bases identical to TRBD2. The CDR3 has 16 amino acids. The germline V gene has CDR1 SGHRS and CDR2 YFSETQ. The V segment lost 4 bases and the J segment 1 base; nucleotides outside the gene matches: 5. CDR3 protein: CASSIGLAGRTDTQYF. CDR3 bases: TGCGCCAGCAGCATCGGACTAGCGGGCCGCACAGATACGCAGTATTTT.

This clonotype was counted a few times. The chain has TRBV5-1 and TRBJ1-6, with D unclear. Trimming removed 0 bases at V and 6 bases at J, with 10 bases between. The CDR3 sequence is 15 residues long. Per germline, CDR1 SGHRS and CDR2 YFSETQ. The CDR3 region is CASSLAGQTNSPLHF. In nucleotides, the CDR3 is TGCGCCAGCAGCTTGGCTGGGCAGACTAATTCACCCCTCCACTTT.

The rearrangement uses TRBV5-1 and TRBJ2-3; D is ambiguous. Trimming took 5 bases from V and 3 from J, leaving 19 bases between them. Germline assignment: CDR1 SGHRS and CDR2 YFSETQ. The CDR3 spans 16 residues. CDR3 in amino acids: CASRRWGGVLTDTQYF. In DNA, the CDR3 is TGCGCCAGCAGGAGGTGGGGTGGTGTATTGACAGATACGCAGTATTTT.

This clonotype was seen repeatedly, ten times or more. This rearrangement joins TRBV6-5 to TRBJ1-4, with D hard to call. Germline CDR1 MNHEY, CDR2 SVGAGI. CDR3 length: 12 amino acids. V was clipped by 2 bases and J by 5 bases, with 3 bases between them. The DNA of the CDR3 is TGTGCCAGCAGTTACCCGAATGAAAAACTGTTTTTT. Its protein is CASSYPNEKLFF.

This clonotype occurred many times. The chain is built from TRBV20-1 and TRBJ1-5; D gene ambiguous. This CDR3 is built from 11 residues. Germline CDR1 is DFQATT and CDR2 is SNEGSKA (reference sequence). Trimming removed 8 bases at V and 7 bases at J, with 12 bases between. The CDR3 DNA follows: TGCAGTATTAGTACCGGGCAGCCCCAGCATTTT. Translation: CSISTGQPQHF.

The rearrangement joins TRBV9 to TRBJ2-7; D remains ambiguous. V lost 0 bases and J 4 bases, leaving 8 bases between the germline ends. The germline gives CDR1 SGDLS, CDR2 YYNGEE. The CDR3 is 13 residues long. The DNA of the CDR3 is TGTGCCAGCAGCGTAGTTCCAGGTTACGAGCAGTACTTC. Amino acids: CASSVVPGYEQYF.

This clonotype has ten or more counts. The CDR3 coding sequence is TGTGCCAGCAGTTTCTTGCTCACCAATGAGCAGTTCTTC. This encodes CASSFLLTNEQFF. The rearrangement links TRBV27 to TRBJ2-1, with D uncertain. The length of the CDR3 is 13 residues. CDR1 is MNHEY and CDR2 is SMNVEV in the germline V gene (reference sequence). V lost 3 bases and J lost 6, with 9 bases in between.

In its sample, this clonotype was seen many times. The V gene is TRBV4-3, the J gene TRBJ2-7; 10 positions agree with TRBD1. The germline gives CDR1 LGHNA, CDR2 YSLEER. V was pared by 5 bases and J by 2 bases, with 3 bases of the junction left unmatched. CDR3 length equals 14 residues. This CDR3 is CASSDGQGAYEQYF. The CDR3 region has the DNA TGCGCCAGCAGCGACGGACAGGGGGCCTACGAGCAGTACTTC.

CDR3 in amino acids: CASSSPSDRPPREQYF. The CDR3 DNA sequence: TGTGCCAGCAGTTCACCATCGGACAGGCCCCCTAGGGAGCAGTACTTC. The chain carries TRBV12-3 or TRBV12-4 and TRBJ2-7; 7 nucleotides match TRBD1. The CDR3 totals 16 residues. V lost 4 bases and J lost 7; bases outside the gene matches: 16.

This sequence joins TRBV12-3 or TRBV12-4 and TRBJ2-7, with 9 bases aligning to TRBD1. V dropped 7 bases and J dropped 7; count of bases not matched to a gene: 14. This CDR3 has 15 residues. CDR3 sequence: CASTPSRTGEREQYF. The DNA for the CDR3 is TGTGCCAGCACCCCCTCCAGGACAGGGGAGAGGGAGCAGTACTTC.

The sample holds many counts of this clonotype. CDR3 bases: TGCAGCGTGGGTGGGGGCACCCTAACCTACGAGCAGTACTTC. Translated, it gives CSVGGGTLTYEQYF. The V call is TRBV29-1, the J call TRBJ2-7; the D gene is possibly TRBD1 (6 bases). The CDR3 covers 14 residues. Trimming left V 6 bases short and J 2 bases short, with 17 bases between. The germline V gene encodes CDR1 SQVTM and CDR2 ANQGSEA.

Ten or more counts support this clonotype. The chain uses TRBV15 and TRBJ2-1, with D unresolved. The V end lost 0 bases, the J end lost 0 bases, and 6 bases lay between the germline ends. Germline-derived CDR1 and CDR2 are LNHNV and YYDKDF (reference sequence). The CDR3 totals 15 residues. CDR3 in DNA: TGTGCCACCAGCAGAGATCTCACCTCCTACAATGAGCAGTTCTTC. Translation gives CATSRDLTSYNEQFF. Complete variable domain (other parts from reference TRBV15 and TRBJ2-1): DAMVIQNPRYQVTQFGKPVTLSCSQTLNHNVMYWYQQKSSQAPKLLFHYYDKDFNNEADTPDNFQSRRPNTSFCFLDIRSPGLGDTAMYLCATSRDLTSYNEQFFGPGTRLTVL.

The genes are TRBV3-1 and TRBJ2-3; no reliable D call. V was clipped by 8 bases and J by 0 bases, with 15 bases between them. Germline loops: CDR1 LGHDT, CDR2 YNNKEL (reference sequence). The CDR3 is made up of 15 amino acids. The CDR3 is CASSKKDPSTDTQYF. The CDR3 DNA reads TGTGCCAGCTCCAAGAAGGACCCTAGCACAGATACGCAGTATTTT.

The chain joins TRBV2 to TRBJ2-1; D ambiguous. Germline V gives CDR1 SNHLY, CDR2 FYNNEI. The CDR3 consists of 13 residues. V was clipped by 7 bases and J by 8 bases, with 15 bases between them. CDR3 sequence: CASMGTLSDEQFF. CDR3 DNA sequence: TGTGCCAGCATGGGAACTCTCAGCGATGAGCAGTTCTTC.